This T cell receptor (beta chain) derives from a study of OX40 agonist ivuxolimab in advanced cancers. Study as a whole: Earlier anti-PD-1, anti-PD-L1 or anti-CTLA-4 therapy was permitted; 30% to 45% had received some. Among those treated, three patients had partial responses, one with hepatocellular carcinoma and two with cutaneous melanoma.

The method was immunoSEQ multiplex PCR; TCRdb's version includes in-frame clones alone and lacks a portion of them. The table lists roughly 100,000 clones, roughly 84% of them singletons. The material sequenced was CD4+ or CD8+ T cells sorted from blood, taken in a trial of the OX40 agonist ivuxolimab. This sequence originates from an adult with an advanced solid tumor such as melanoma, head and neck, liver or kidney cancer.

CDR3 sequence: CASSSGTDTGELFF. Here the CDR3 DNA reads TGCGCCAGCAGCTCCGGGACTGACACCGGGGAGCTGTTTTTT. The V and J genes are TRBV5-1 and TRBJ2-2, with TRBD2 as a possible D gene (6 bases). Germline CDR1 SGHRS, CDR2 YFSETQ. This CDR3 region has 14 residues. The germline V and J ends were trimmed by 3 bases and 3 bases, with 9 bases remaining between them.